These 32 T cell receptor beta chains originate from one sample sequenced in a study of cytomegalovirus exposure and HLA in healthy donors. Data came from immunoSEQ multiplex PCR; TCRdb stores just in-frame clones and leaves some out. The data contain tens of thousands of clones, roughly 97% of them singletons. The sample taken for sequencing was PBMCs. The receptor source for this set is a man aged 18 to 29 in good health and CMV-seronegative.

The chain has TRBV7-2 and TRBJ1-1; the match to TRBD1 covers 7 bases. Germline V CDR1 and CDR2: SGHTA, FQGNSA. Germline trimming cut 6 bases from V and 4 bases from J; bases unmatched to any gene: 11. The CDR3 sequence is 15 residues long. CDR3: CASRWGTEGITEAFF. CDR3 in DNA: TGTGCCAGCAGGTGGGGGACAGAGGGAATCACTGAAGCTTTCTTT.

The chain recombines TRBV6-1 with TRBJ1-2; no firm D call. Germline CDR1 MNHNS, CDR2 SASEGT. Deletions cut 2 bases from V and 2 bases from J, with 6 bases between. CDR3 length: 13 amino acids. CDR3 region: CASSESQNYGYTF. The DNA of the CDR3 is TGTGCCAGCAGTGAATCACAGAACTATGGCTACACCTTC.

The rearrangement links TRBV7-8 to TRBJ1-2; D remains unclear. The CDR3 contains 14 residues. The germline V gene has CDR1 SGHVS and CDR2 FQNEAQ. V lost 4 bases and J lost 2, with 11 bases in between. The CDR3 here is CASSSYSLNYGYTF. In nucleotides, the CDR3 is TGTGCCAGCAGCTCATACAGTCTGAACTATGGCTACACCTTC.

The rearrangement joins TRBV5-5 to TRBJ2-2, with a weak D call TRBD1 (7 bases). The V gene's germline CDR1 is SGHKS and CDR2 YYEKEE (reference sequence). There are 15 residues in the CDR3. The V and J ends lost 4 bases and 6 bases respectively, with 16 bases between them. As DNA, the CDR3 is TGTGCCAGCAGCCTGCCCACAGGGGAGGCCGGGGAGCTGTTTTTT. It specifies CASSLPTGEAGELFF.

Only one count was recorded for this clone. The DNA of the CDR3 is TGTGCCAGCAGTTACTCGGCTAGCGGGAACTACGAGCAGTACTTC. It translates to CASSYSASGNYEQYF. This chain links TRBV6-6 with TRBJ2-7, with TRBD2 matching 9 bases. The CDR3 covers 15 residues. Germline CDR1 reads MNHNY; CDR2 reads SVGAGI (reference sequence). The V and J ends lost 0 bases and 3 bases, in that order; junction bases with no gene match: 3.

This chain links TRBV10-3 with TRBJ2-1; D is unresolved. The germline V gene has CDR1 ENHRY and CDR2 SYGVKD. The CDR3 totals 13 residues. V was cut by 2 bases and J by 5 bases, with 7 bases left in between. The CDR3, as DNA: TGTGCCATCAGTGAGGACATAAACAATGAGCAGTTCTTC. This gives the protein CAISEDINNEQFF.

The rearrangement joins TRBV6-1 to TRBJ1-4; D remains ambiguous. The CDR3 covers 13 residues. The V gene lost 6 bases and the J gene lost 7 bases, with 12 bases spanning the gap. The germline V gene encodes CDR1 MNHNS and CDR2 SASEGT. CDR3 in DNA: TGTGCCAGCAGCCCTACCCTAGCTGAAAAACTGTTTTTT. This gives the protein CASSPTLAEKLFF.

This clone appeared a few times. The chain employs TRBV28 and TRBJ2-3, with 11 nucleotides matching TRBD2. Germline CDR1 MDHEN, CDR2 SYDVKM. There are 17 residues in the CDR3. J was trimmed by 0 bases and V by 3 bases; bases with no gene match: 5. CDR3 protein: CASSLTSGTPSTDTQYF. For the CDR3, the DNA is TGTGCCAGCAGTTTGACTAGCGGGACTCCTAGCACAGATACGCAGTATTTT.

The V call is TRBV6-5, the J call TRBJ2-7; TRBD1 aligns across 11 bases. This CDR3 has 13 amino acids. Per the germline V gene, CDR1 is MNHEY and CDR2 is SVGAGI. Here the CDR3 DNA reads TGTGCAACCGGGACAGGGGGCTCCTACGAGCAGTACTTC. Translated: CATGTGGSYEQYF.

The chain joins TRBV9 to TRBJ1-1; 7 bases are shared with TRBD1. The CDR3 has 14 residues. CDR1 SGDLS and CDR2 YYNGEE come from the germline V gene. The ends lost 4 bases at V and 0 bases at J; junction bases unmatched: 3. CDR3: CASSSTGMNTEAFF. The CDR3 region has the DNA TGTGCCAGCAGCTCGACAGGGATGAACACTGAAGCTTTCTTT.

This clone is medium-sized (0.01 to 0.1%) within its sample. The chain carries TRBV4-2 and TRBJ2-7, with D perhaps matching TRBD1 (5 bases). In germline, CDR1 is LGHNA, CDR2 YNFKEQ. This CDR3 contains 15 residues. The V end was cut by 0 bases, the J end by 0 bases, with 9 bases between. The CDR3 region has the DNA TGTGCCAGCAGCCAAGAGCAGGGAAGCTCCTACGAGCAGTACTTC. This translates into CASSQEQGSSYEQYF.

The chain links TRBV10-3 to TRBJ1-3; 10 bases match TRBD1. The junction had 17 bases not matched to a gene; V was cut back by 10 bases and J by 2 bases. CDR3 size: 18 residues. Germline CDR1 reads ENHRY; CDR2 reads SYGVKD. DNA for the CDR3: TGTGCCACCGGGGGGATAGCTTCCGGGACAGGGGCTGGAAACACCATATATTTT. Translated: CATGGIASGTGAGNTIYF.

CDR3 amino acids: CASSLTTRLYDEQFF. In DNA, the CDR3 is TGTGCCAGCAGTTTAACCACGAGGTTGTACGATGAGCAGTTCTTC. J is TRBJ2-1 and V is TRBV27; D remains ambiguous. V shed 2 bases and J shed 8 bases, with 16 bases lying between them. Germline V gene data show CDR1 as MNHEY and CDR2 as SMNVEV (reference sequence). The CDR3 consists of 15 residues.

The V call is TRBV5-4, the J call TRBJ1-2; D uncertain. The CDR3 consists of 13 residues. Germline CDR1 SGHNT, CDR2 YYREEE (reference sequence). V was cut by 3 bases and J by 5 bases, with 11 bases left in between. The DNA of the CDR3 is TGTGCCAGCAGCTCCTTAGAGAAATATGGCTACACCTTC. Translation: CASSSLEKYGYTF.

The chain employs TRBV13 and TRBJ2-7; D is uncertain. This CDR3 is 14 amino acids long. Looked up from germline, CDR1 is PRHDT and CDR2 is FYEKMQ (reference sequence). Trimming shortened V by 1 base and J by 0 bases, and 7 bases separated the two germline ends. The CDR3 loop is CASSLDSHSYEQYF. DNA for the CDR3: TGTGCCAGCAGCTTAGACAGTCACTCCTACGAGCAGTACTTC.

The chain couples TRBV10-3 to TRBJ2-3; 12 nucleotides align to TRBD2. The V gene end was trimmed by 3 bases and the J gene end by 3 bases; junction bases not matched to a gene: 4. This CDR3 is built from 16 residues. The germline CDR1 and CDR2 sequences are ENHRY and SYGVKD. As DNA, the CDR3 is TGTGCCATCAGTGACCAGACTAGCGGGGGAACAGATACGCAGTATTTT. Translated, it gives CAISDQTSGGTDTQYF.

Details on this clone: At one end the junction does not follow the germline gene, possibly because of a read error. The chain uses TRBV13 and TRBJ2-1; D is perhaps TRBD2 (5 bases). This CDR3 has 15 amino acids. The V gene's germline CDR1 is PRHDT and CDR2 FYEKMQ (reference sequence). The CDR3 DNA reads as TGTGCCGGCAGCTTAGGGTCTAGCTACTACAATGAGCAGTTCTTC. This sequence encodes CAGSLGSSYYNEQFF.

The CDR3, as DNA: TGTGCCAGTAGTATCCAACAGATGAACACTGAAGCTTTCTTT. This sequence encodes CASSIQQMNTEAFF. The gene calls are TRBV19 and TRBJ1-1; D unclear. CDR3 length: 14 amino acids. The germline V gene has CDR1 LNHDA and CDR2 SQIVND (reference sequence). V was clipped by 3 bases and J by 0 bases, with 8 bases between them. Filled out from reference TRBV19 and TRBJ1-1, the complete variable domain reads DGGITQSPKYLFRKEGQNVTLSCEQNLNHDAMYWYRQDPGQGLRLIYYSQIVNDFQKGDIAEGYSVSREKKESFPLTVTSAQKNPTAFYLCASSIQQMNTEAFFGQGTRLTVV.

The chain joins TRBV7-9 to TRBJ1-1; possibly TRBD1 for D (5 bases). In germline, CDR1 is SEHNR, CDR2 FQNEAQ (reference sequence). The CDR3 has 15 amino acids. V shed 5 bases and J shed 1 base, with 14 bases lying between them. The CDR3 loop reads CASSPPGLENTEAFF. CDR3 coding DNA: TGTGCCAGCAGCCCCCCGGGACTGGAGAACACTGAAGCTTTCTTT.

The V and J genes are TRBV6-5 and TRBJ1-1, with 7 bases fitting TRBD1. Germline CDR1 is MNHEY and CDR2 is SVGAGI. With V trimmed by 5 bases and J by 4 bases, 4 bases remained unmatched. The CDR3 is 13 amino acids. The CDR3 DNA reads TGTGCCAGCAGTACACGACAGGGCACTGAAGCTTTCTTT. Translation gives CASSTRQGTEAFF.

This chain joins TRBV27 and TRBJ1-1, with a tentative D call TRBD1 (5 bases). Germline loops: CDR1 MNHEY, CDR2 SMNVEV (reference sequence). The CDR3 has 12 amino acids. V was pared by 10 bases and J by 1 base, with 10 bases between. CDR3 in amino acids: CATRRGNTEAFF. CDR3 nucleotide sequence: TGTGCCACCCGAAGGGGGAACACTGAAGCTTTCTTT.

V and J are TRBV28 and TRBJ2-7, with TRBD2 identical over 7 bases. The CDR3 spans 15 residues. Trimming at V came to 8 bases and at J to 0 bases, leaving 10 bases not matched to a gene. From germline, CDR1 is MDHEN and CDR2 SYDVKM. DNA of the CDR3: TGTGCCAGCGGGGGAGGGTCCGGGAACTCCTACGAGCAGTACTTC. It is translated as CASGGGSGNSYEQYF.

In this sample, this clone turned up once. In DNA form, the CDR3 reads TGTGCCTGGGGGGACTTTCCCGTTTCCTACGAGCAGTACTTC. It specifies CAWGDFPVSYEQYF. This chain links TRBV30 with TRBJ2-7; a weak D match, TRBD2 (6 bases). Germline-derived CDR1 and CDR2 are GTSNPN and SVGIG (reference sequence). V was cut by 5 bases and J by 1 base, with 15 bases left in between. The CDR3 is 14 residues long.

J is TRBJ2-5 and V is TRBV7-8, with 9 bases matching TRBD2. The CDR3 is 14 residues long. In germline, CDR1 is SGHVS, CDR2 FQNEAQ. J gave up 4 bases and V 5 bases, and 5 bases lay outside the gene matches. The CDR3 loop reads CASSAGTSLETQYF. The CDR3 DNA follows: TGTGCCAGCAGCGCCGGGACTAGCTTAGAGACCCAGTACTTC.

The chain combines TRBV7-2 with TRBJ1-5; TRBD1 aligns across 8 bases. The germline V gene encodes CDR1 SGHTA and CDR2 FQGNSA. The CDR3 totals 15 residues. J was trimmed by 0 bases and V by 5 bases; bases with no gene match: 3. The CDR3 DNA sequence: TGTGCCAGCAGCCAGGGGGCTAATAGCAATCAGCCCCAGCATTTT. Residues: CASSQGANSNQPQHF.

In the case of this clone: Compared with germline, one end of the junction differs, possibly owing to a read error. V usage is TRBV9 and J usage is TRBJ1-2; a possible D gene is TRBD1 (6 bases). Germline assignment: CDR1 SGDLS and CDR2 YYNGEE. The CDR3 consists of 15 residues. The DNA of the CDR3 is TGTGCCAGCAGCGTAGATCAGGACAGAAACTTTGGCTACACCTTC. Residues: CASSVDQDRNFGYTF.

As DNA, the CDR3 is TGTGCCTGGAGTGGAGAAGGGACAGGGGCCCTTTATGGCTACACCTTC. Translation gives CAWSGEGTGALYGYTF. The chain is built from TRBV30 and TRBJ1-2; 10 bases line up with TRBD1. The CDR3 spans 16 residues. V trimming: 1 base; J trimming: 5 bases; junction bases outside the gene matches: 10. In germline, CDR1 is GTSNPN, CDR2 SVGIG (reference sequence). The full variable domain, its missing parts supplied by reference TRBV30 and TRBJ1-2, is SQTIHQWPATLVQPVGSPLSLECTVEGTSNPNLYWYRQAAGRGLQLLFYSVGIGQISSEVPQNLSASRPQDRQFILSSKKLLLSDSGFYLCAWSGEGTGALYGYTFGSGTRLTVV.

The V gene is TRBV6-1, the J gene TRBJ2-3; D might be TRBD2 (7 bases). V was shortened by 3 bases and J by 2 bases, with 12 bases between the two germline ends. Germline V gives CDR1 MNHNS, CDR2 SASEGT. This CDR3 is built from 15 residues. The CDR3 spells CASSDGGAHTDTQYF. The CDR3 bases are TGTGCCAGCAGTGATGGGGGGGCGCACACAGATACGCAGTATTTT.

The chain uses TRBV27 and TRBJ2-3; the match to TRBD2 covers 11 bases. The germline V gene has CDR1 MNHEY and CDR2 SMNVEV (reference sequence). The CDR3 totals 16 residues. V lost 5 bases and J lost 6; bases outside the gene matches: 10. The DNA of the CDR3 is TGTGCCAGCAGTGAAACTAGCGGGAGATCCTGGGATACGCAGTATTTT. It codes for CASSETSGRSWDTQYF.

This chain joins TRBV5-6 and TRBJ2-7; 7 bases are a match to TRBD2. Trimming at V came to 3 bases and at J to 2 bases, leaving 11 bases not matched to a gene. The CDR3 contains 16 residues. Germline V gene lookup returns CDR1 SGHDT and CDR2 YYEEEE. The CDR3 region is CASSWGEGLSTYEQYF. The CDR3 DNA reads as TGTGCCAGCAGCTGGGGGGAGGGGCTTTCCACCTACGAGCAGTACTTC.

The chain employs TRBV4-1 and TRBJ1-5; D is undetermined. V shed 0 bases and J shed 6 bases, with 12 bases lying between them. Germline values: CDR1 MGHRA, CDR2 YSYEKL. The CDR3 loop spans 15 amino acids. CDR3 coding DNA: TGCGCCAGCAGCCAAGAAAAACAGAACCTTCAGCCCCAGCATTTT. It translates to CASSQEKQNLQPQHF.

The rearrangement uses TRBV11-2 and TRBJ1-3; no firm D call. The CDR3 is made up of 12 amino acids. Germline V CDR1 and CDR2: SGHAT, FQNNGV. V was clipped by 5 bases and J by 7 bases, with 9 bases between them. Here the CDR3 DNA reads TGTGCCAGCAGCCCGGGGTCGAACACCATATATTTT. Amino acid sequence: CASSPGSNTIYF.